Listed below are T cell receptor beta chains from one sample, sequenced in a study of post-analysis software for immune sequencing data. From the PCR reads, TCRdb called clonotypes with MiXCR, one entry per CDR3 protein. The sample includes around 500,000 distinct CDR3 sequences, around 31% seen only once; the top ten take around 6.1%. The sequencing sample was made of blood. The source of these receptors is a girl aged 2-17 years with multiple sclerosis. Each CDR3 is given with its conserved first and last residue. The size of a clone is reported for some rows only, either as once, few or many, or as a class for expanded clones.

cdr3_length | v_call | clone_size | cdr3_aa
14 | TRBV6-5 | NA | CASSINSASGELFF
11 | TRBV20-1 | NA | CSARDRGVQFF
13 | TRBV6-5 | NA | CASWGGETYEQYF
15 | TRBV5-1 | NA | CASSLMVGYSYEQYF
16 | TRBV11-3 | NA | CASSFLKGGRNTEAFF
14 | TRBV9 | NA | CASSTDRIQETQYF
17 | TRBV11-1 | once | CASSLRTPGISYNEQFF
16 | TRBV5-1 | NA | CASSLVGTTTGYGYTF
16 | TRBV4-1 | NA | CASSQRGLAGGYEQYF
23 | TRBV20-1 | NA | CSARETALRRVGRLAKTPETQYF
14 | TRBV11-2 | few | CASSFWDAGSGYTF
13 | TRBV21-1 | few | CATSGQGDEKLFF
17 | TRBV20-1 | few | CSARGAGQGLAKNIQYF
16 | TRBV27 | few | CASSLSGTGSPKTQYF
13 | TRBV3-1 | NA | CASSQWGRAEAFF
15 | TRBV5-1 | NA | CASSRGLSNYNEQFF
15 | TRBV19 | NA | CASRNSGQGGTEAFF
15 | TRBV7-2 | few | CASSLGAGVQNIQYF
16 | TRBV5-1 | NA | CASSLIFGSGANVLTF
13 | TRBV5-1 | NA | CASSVDRTYEQYF
13 | TRBV20-1 | NA | CSAGGRLDSPLHF
15 | TRBV20-1 | NA | CSASNTGRVNTEAFF
14 | TRBV28 | many | CASRPMGGGSIQYF
15 | TRBV6-1 | NA | CASSPGRRRWYEQYF
13 | TRBV20-1 | few | CSASATGGHEQYF
12 | TRBV25-1 | NA | CASSFGQNIQYF
16 | TRBV20-1 | NA | CSAREVLGAVPETQYF
15 | TRBV28 | few | CASSFIGFTDYEQYF
14 | TRBV20-1 | few | CSARVGGGREKLFF
17 | TRBV28 | NA | CASSSDGTQYSNQPQHF
16 | TRBV7-3 | few | CASSLTGQGSGETQYF
15 | TRBV29-1 | NA | CSSGLAGAIQETQYF
15 | TRBV20-1 | NA | CSAGTGQGITETQYF
16 | TRBV5-5 | NA | CASSSSVVASYNEQFF
15 | TRBV5-5 | few | CASSLAPGQPYEQYF
12 | TRBV20-1 | NA | CSTRPGAGGYTF
13 | TRBV29-1 | few | CSVEDTRGNEQFF
16 | TRBV27 | many | CASSSQRPAGSNGYTF
17 | TRBV5-1 | NA | CASSSLPGVVGNQPQHF
14 | TRBV5-1 | NA | CASGLSTGTDTQYF
12 | TRBV7-8 | few | CASSALVDEQFF
15 | TRBV5-6 | NA | CASSLSGPGDEKLFF